What follows are 11 T cell receptor beta chains derived from one specimen sequenced in a study of T cells after posttransplantation cyclophosphamide. Produced via immunoSEQ multiplex PCR; TCRdb's table is partial and in-frame only. The repertoire holds around 15,000 clones, about 85% seen once, with about 27% in the top ten. Methotrexate plus calcineurin inhibitor accompanied controls' myeloablative marrow transplants; sampling was 1 year later. The specimen was PBMCs, collected after allogeneic stem cell transplant with calcineurin inhibitor and methotrexate. Every receptor here comes from a female patient aged 18 to 35 who received an allogeneic stem cell transplant from an unrelated donor, was CMV-positive, and had acute and chronic GVHD. The graft donor may account for some of the T cells.

V is TRBV7-7 and J is TRBJ2-5; 8 bases fit TRBD2. With 0 bases clipped from V and 4 bases from J, the junction kept 4 bases outside the gene matches. The CDR3 spans 15 residues. Germline values: CDR1 SSHAT, CDR2 FNYEAQ (reference sequence). The CDR3 reads CASSLAAGDGETQYF. The CDR3 DNA reads TGTGCCAGCAGCTTAGCAGCGGGAGACGGAGAGACCCAGTACTTC.

The CDR3 region has the DNA TGTGCCAGCAGTTACTCTCAACAGGGGGCATACGAGCAGTACTTC. This encodes CASSYSQQGAYEQYF. The chain links TRBV6-5 to TRBJ2-7; TRBD1 matches at 9 bases. J gave up 4 bases and V 0 bases, and 4 bases lay outside the gene matches. This CDR3 has 15 amino acids. Germline values: CDR1 MNHEY, CDR2 SVGAGI.

The chain carries TRBV5-4 and TRBJ1-1; TRBD1 agrees at 7 bases. CDR1 is SGHNT and CDR2 is YYREEE in the germline V gene (reference sequence). Unmatched junction bases numbered 12, after V lost 4 bases and J lost 0 bases. The CDR3 runs to 17 residues. CDR3 DNA: TGTGCCAGCAGCCGATCAGGGGGGTTCACCATGAACACTGAAGCTTTCTTT. It yields the protein CASSRSGGFTMNTEAFF.

The rearrangement joins TRBV15 to TRBJ2-1; 9 bases are a match to TRBD2. Germline lookup yields CDR1 LNHNV and CDR2 YYDKDF (reference sequence). The CDR3 loop spans 16 amino acids. With 5 bases clipped from V and 7 bases from J, the junction kept 12 bases outside the gene matches. CDR3 in amino acids: CATSLGGGRARNEQFF. The DNA for the CDR3 is TGTGCCACCAGCCTGGGAGGCGGGAGGGCCCGGAATGAGCAGTTCTTC.

This chain uses TRBV28 with TRBJ1-4; D might be TRBD1 (5 bases). Germline CDR1 and CDR2: MDHEN and SYDVKM. V shed 6 bases and J shed 15 bases, with 17 bases lying between them. The CDR3 is 12 amino acids. The DNA of the CDR3 is TGTGCCAGCAGGACTATACCGGGGGAGATGTTTTTT. As protein: CASRTIPGEMFF.

V and J are TRBV6-1 and TRBJ2-7; D might be TRBD1 (5 bases). V was clipped by 0 bases and J by 6 bases, with 9 bases between them. Germline V gives CDR1 MNHNS, CDR2 SASEGT. The CDR3 loop spans 13 amino acids. The CDR3 is CASSEAGVSEQYF. CDR3 sequence (DNA): TGTGCCAGCAGTGAAGCAGGGGTGAGCGAGCAGTACTTC.

The rearrangement uses TRBV4-1 and TRBJ2-7, with TRBD2 as a possible D gene (6 bases). Germline CDR1 MGHRA, CDR2 YSYEKL. The germline V and J ends were trimmed by 3 bases and 4 bases, with 19 bases remaining between them. This CDR3 spans 16 amino acids. The CDR3: CASSQGSSGSLYEQYF. The CDR3 nucleotides read TGCGCCAGCAGCCAGGGAAGTAGCGGATCTCTTTACGAGCAGTACTTC.

By proportion, this clone is medium-sized. The chain uses TRBV7-9 and TRBJ1-3; TRBD1 is a possible D gene (5 bases). Per germline, CDR1 SEHNR and CDR2 FQNEAQ (reference sequence). The CDR3 extends over 13 amino acids. Trimming cost V 7 bases and J 8 bases, with 15 bases left between them. In nucleotides, the CDR3 is TGTGCCAGCACCGGGACTGTAGGAGACACCATATATTTT. This translates into CASTGTVGDTIYF.

The rearrangement uses TRBV6-1 and TRBJ1-2, with unresolved D. This CDR3 contains 14 residues. Germline V gives CDR1 MNHNS, CDR2 SASEGT. V lost 0 bases, J lost 1 base, and 6 bases lay in between. CDR3 protein: CASSEAWSNYGYTF. CDR3 coding DNA: TGTGCCAGCAGTGAAGCGTGGAGTAACTATGGCTACACCTTC.

In its sample, this clone was seen once. This chain links TRBV5-1 with TRBJ2-2; 8 bases map to TRBD2. This CDR3 is 15 amino acids long. V trimming: 1 base; J trimming: 4 bases; junction bases outside the gene matches: 3. CDR1 and CDR2 (germline): SGHRS, YFSETQ. The CDR3 DNA sequence: TGCGCCAGCAGCTTGCGGGGGGGCATCACCGGGGAGCTGTTTTTT. Encoded protein: CASSLRGGITGELFF.

The chain carries TRBV9 and TRBJ2-7, with D possibly TRBD2 on 5 matching bases. CDR1 and CDR2 (germline): SGDLS, YYNGEE. This CDR3 contains 12 residues. Trimming left V 0 bases short and J 5 bases short, with 6 bases between. In nucleotides, the CDR3 is TGTGCCAGCAGCGTAGACGGGAACGAGCAGTACTTC. Amino acids: CASSVDGNEQYF.